This T cell receptor (beta chain) came from a study of T-cell reconstitution after alpha-beta-depleted transplantation in children. Unique molecular identifiers featured in how the TCRbeta library was prepared. From the PCR reads, TCRdb called clonotypes with MiXCR, one entry per CDR3 protein. This table has some 200,000 distinct CDR3 sequences, about 14% appearing once. Germline CDR1 reads SGHVS; CDR2 reads FNYEAQ. The CDR3 covers 18 residues. V was clipped by 2 bases and J by 2 bases, with 22 bases between them. In this sample, this clonotype turned up a few times. Sequencing was performed on PBMCs from the stem cell graft donor, taken from the stem cell graft. The source of this sequence is a human donor who donated a stem cell graft to a child with acute lymphoblastic leukemia. The J gene is TRBJ2-7, the V gene TRBV7-6; a weak D match, TRBD1 (5 bases). The CDR3 DNA reads TGTGCCAGCAGCTTATGGGTGTCTAGGGGTCTTTTAGCCTACGAGCAGTACTTC. It translates to CASSLWVSRGLLAYEQYF.